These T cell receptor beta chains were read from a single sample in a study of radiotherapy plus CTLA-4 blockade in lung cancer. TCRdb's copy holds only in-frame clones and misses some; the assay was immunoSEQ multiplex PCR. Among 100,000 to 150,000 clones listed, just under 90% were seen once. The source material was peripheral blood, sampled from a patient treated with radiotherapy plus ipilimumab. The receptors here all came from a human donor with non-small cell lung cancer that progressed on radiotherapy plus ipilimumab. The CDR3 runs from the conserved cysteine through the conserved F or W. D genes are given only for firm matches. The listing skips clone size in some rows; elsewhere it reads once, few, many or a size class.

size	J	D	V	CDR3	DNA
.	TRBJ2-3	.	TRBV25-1	CASSAGITDTQYF	TGTGCCAGCAGTGCTGGTATCACAGATACGCAGTATTTT
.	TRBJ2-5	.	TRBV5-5	CASGLGETQYF	TGTGCCAGCGGACTGGGGGAGACCCAGTACTTC
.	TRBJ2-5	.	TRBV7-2	CASSPSLRVETQYF	TGTGCCAGCAGCCCGTCTCTGCGGGTAGAGACCCAGTACTTC
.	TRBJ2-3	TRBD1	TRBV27	CASSRTGVGTDTQYF	TGTGCCAGCAGTCGGACAGGGGTCGGCACAGATACGCAGTATTTT
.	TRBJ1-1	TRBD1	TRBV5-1	CASSLDRGRGIRTEAFF	TGCGCCAGCAGCTTGGACAGGGGCCGGGGAATTAGGACTGAAGCTTTCTTT
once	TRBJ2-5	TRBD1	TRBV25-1	CASSSRQGAGETQYF	TGTGCCAGCAGTTCACGACAGGGGGCAGGAGAGACCCAGTACTTC
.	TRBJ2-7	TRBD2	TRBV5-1	CASSLAGGSTYEQYF	TGCGCCAGCAGCTTGGCGGGCGGGAGCACCTACGAGCAGTACTTC
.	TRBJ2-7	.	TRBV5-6	CASSQQGPLLTYEQYF	TGTGCCAGCAGCCAGCAAGGGCCATTACTTACCTACGAGCAGTACTTC
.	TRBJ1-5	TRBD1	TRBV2	CASSAQGDQPQHF	TGTGCCAGCAGCGCACAGGGGGATCAGCCCCAGCATTTT
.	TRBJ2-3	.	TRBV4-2	CASSLGVVGTDTQYF	TGTGCCAGCAGCCTGGGGGTGGTAGGCACAGATACGCAGTATTTT
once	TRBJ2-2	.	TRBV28	CASQQGGNTGELFF	TGTGCCAGTCAGCAGGGGGGGAACACCGGGGAGCTGTTTTTT
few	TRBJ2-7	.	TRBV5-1	CASSLDGRGYEQYF	TGCGCCAGCAGCTTGGACGGCAGGGGTTACGAGCAGTACTTC
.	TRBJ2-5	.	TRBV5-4	CASSSTGKSKETQYF	TGTGCCAGCAGCTCCACAGGGAAGAGTAAAGAGACCCAGTACTTC
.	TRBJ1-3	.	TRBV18	CASSPLPGRLNTIYF	TGTGCCAGCTCACCATTACCGGGACGTCTCAACACCATATATTTT
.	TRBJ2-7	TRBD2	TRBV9	CASSVGGGRSAYEQYF	TGTGCCAGCAGCGTAGGTGGCGGGAGAAGTGCATACGAGCAGTACTTC
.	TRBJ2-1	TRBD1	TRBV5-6	CASSRTDRVNEQFF	TGTGCCAGCAGCCGAACGGACAGGGTGAATGAGCAGTTCTTC
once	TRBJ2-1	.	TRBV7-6	CASSPGSSYNEQFF	TGTGCCAGCAGCCCAGGGAGCTCCTACAATGAGCAGTTCTTC
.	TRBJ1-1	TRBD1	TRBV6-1	CASSVDRGPGNTEAFF	TGTGCCAGCAGTGTGGATAGGGGGCCGGGGAACACTGAAGCTTTCTTT
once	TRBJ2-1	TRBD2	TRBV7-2	CASSLALGGSREQFF	TGTGCCAGCAGCTTAGCGCTGGGCGGGAGTCGTGAGCAGTTCTTC
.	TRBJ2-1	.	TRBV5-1	CASSLPSSYNEQFF	TGCGCCAGCAGCTTACCGAGCTCCTACAATGAGCAGTTCTTC
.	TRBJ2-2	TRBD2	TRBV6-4	CASSDRFRGGTSGRDRELFF	TGTGCCAGCAGTGACCGGTTTAGGGGAGGAACTAGCGGGAGGGACAGGGAGCTGTTTTTT
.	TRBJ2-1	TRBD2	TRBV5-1	CASSRLAGVSNEQFF	TGCGCCAGCAGCCGACTAGCGGGAGTGTCCAATGAGCAGTTCTTC
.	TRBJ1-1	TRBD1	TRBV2	CASSEGQGGISEAFF	TGTGCCAGCAGTGAAGGGCAGGGGGGGATTTCTGAAGCTTTCTTT
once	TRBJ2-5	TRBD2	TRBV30	CAWSVGLAETQYF	TGTGCCTGGAGTGTGGGACTAGCGGAGACCCAGTACTTC
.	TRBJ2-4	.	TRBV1	CTSSQESASKNIQYF	TGCACCAGCAGCCAAGAATCAGCGTCCAAAAACATTCAGTACTTC
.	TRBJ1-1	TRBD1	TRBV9	CASSLGGRGRDTEAFF	TGTGCCAGCAGCCTTGGGGGCAGGGGGCGGGACACTGAAGCTTTCTTT
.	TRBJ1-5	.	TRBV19	CASSTGEDQPQHF	TGTGCCAGTAGTACCGGGGAAGATCAGCCCCAGCATTTT
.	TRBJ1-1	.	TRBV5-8	CASSFTDETEAFF	TGTGCCAGCAGCTTTACGGATGAAACTGAAGCTTTCTTT
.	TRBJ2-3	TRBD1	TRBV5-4	CASSLAGQGIGNTQYF	TGTGCCAGCAGCTTGGCGGGACAGGGTATCGGAAATACGCAGTATTTT
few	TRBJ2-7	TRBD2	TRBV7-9	CASSPTSDVYEQYF	TGTGCCAGCAGCCCGACTAGCGATGTCTACGAGCAGTACTTC
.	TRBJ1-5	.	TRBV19	CASSIDVHSDQPQHF	TGTGCCAGTAGTATAGATGTCCACTCCGACCAGCCCCAGCATTTT
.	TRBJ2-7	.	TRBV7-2	CASSLISPYEQYF	TGTGCCAGCAGCTTGATCTCTCCTTACGAGCAGTACTTC
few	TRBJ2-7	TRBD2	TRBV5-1	CASSLVGRETDEQYF	TGCGCCAGCAGCTTGGTTGGGCGGGAGACTGACGAGCAGTACTTC
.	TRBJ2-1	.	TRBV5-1	CASTVAQFF	TGCGCCAGCACGGTAGCGCAGTTCTTC
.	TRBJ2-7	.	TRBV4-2	CASSQEEGLEQYF	TGTGCCAGCAGCCAAGAGGAGGGCCTCGAGCAGTACTTC
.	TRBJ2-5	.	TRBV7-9	CASSSAGVWETQYF	TGTGCCAGCAGCTCTGCAGGGGTTTGGGAGACCCAGTACTTC
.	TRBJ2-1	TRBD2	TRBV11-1	CASSPELAGGANEQFF	TGTGCCAGCAGCCCCGAACTAGCGGGAGGGGCCAATGAGCAGTTCTTC
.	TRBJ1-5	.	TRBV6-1	CASSEGWTEAFSQPQHF	TGTGCCAGCAGTGAGGGTTGGACGGAGGCCTTCTCTCAGCCCCAGCATTTT
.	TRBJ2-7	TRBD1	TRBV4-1	CASSQRTGGHEQYF	TGCGCCAGCAGCCAGCGGACAGGGGGTCACGAGCAGTACTTC
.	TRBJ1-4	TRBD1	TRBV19	CASRDRGRDEKLFF	TGTGCCAGTAGGGACAGGGGGCGAGATGAAAAACTGTTTTTT
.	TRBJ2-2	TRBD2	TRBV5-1	CASSKGTSGHGELFF	TGCGCCAGCAGCAAAGGGACTAGCGGGCACGGGGAGCTGTTTTTT
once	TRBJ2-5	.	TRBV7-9	CASSLRGVGGIGETQYF	TGTGCCAGCAGCCTCCGCGGCGTTGGCGGCATTGGGGAGACCCAGTACTTC
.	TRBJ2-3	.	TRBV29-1	CSVVGVTDTQYF	TGCAGCGTTGTAGGGGTCACAGATACGCAGTATTTT
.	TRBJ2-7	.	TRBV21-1	CASSNPHRGHEQYF	TGTGCCAGCAGCAACCCTCACAGGGGGCACGAGCAGTACTTC
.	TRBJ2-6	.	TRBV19	CASTKSRTNSPWANVLTF	TGTGCCAGTACAAAGTCGAGGACCAACTCCCCCTGGGCCAACGTCCTGACTTTC
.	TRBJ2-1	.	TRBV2	CASRPTYNEQFF	TGTGCCAGCAGGCCGACCTACAATGAGCAGTTCTTC
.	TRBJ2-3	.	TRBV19	CASSIQGPSTDTQYF	TGTGCCAGTAGTATACAGGGCCCTAGCACAGATACGCAGTATTTT
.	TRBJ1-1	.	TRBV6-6	CASSDGENTEAFF	TGTGCCAGCAGTGACGGGGAAAACACTGAAGCTTTCTTT
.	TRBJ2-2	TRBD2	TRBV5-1	CASSLAAGGPGELFF	TGCGCCAGCAGCTTGGCGGCGGGGGGACCCGGGGAGCTGTTTTTT
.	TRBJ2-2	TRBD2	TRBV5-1	CASSYLAGANTGELFF	TGCGCCAGCAGCTACCTGGCGGGGGCGAACACCGGGGAGCTGTTTTTT
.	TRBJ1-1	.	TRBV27	CASLGRENTEAFF	TGTGCCAGCTTGGGCAGGGAGAACACTGAAGCTTTCTTT
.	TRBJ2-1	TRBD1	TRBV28	CASSPTGTGFNNEQFF	TGTGCCAGCAGTCCTACCGGGACAGGGTTCAACAATGAGCAGTTCTTC
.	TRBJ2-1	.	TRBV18	CASSPRTAVLGDEQFF	TGTGCCAGCTCACCACGGACAGCCGTCCTGGGGGATGAGCAGTTCTTC